Here is one TCR beta chain with its context. Its antigen is undetermined. This entry comes from a study of metastatic and nonmetastatic thyroid tumors. Background on the study: Repertoire comparisons spanned blood and tumor or nodule tissue from malignant and benign thyroid patients.

Per the authors' pipeline: CDR3 differences across clinicopathological groups were used to build a distant-metastasis classifier for papillary thyroid cancer. With MiXCR, TCRdb reprocessed the PCR reads. The V and J calls, along with clone size, are taken from TCRdb and not from the paper's own processing. The sample records 30,000 to 45,000 clones, about 30% being singletons. V shed 3 bases and J shed 6 bases, with 19 bases lying between them. The CDR3 spans 16 residues. Germline V gene lookup returns CDR1 LGHNA and CDR2 YNFKEQ. General observations from the study: TCR beta diversity was reportedly significantly higher in malignant thyroid tumors than benign nodules, in blood and tumor.

Before thyroid surgery, none of the patients had received any treatment. This rearrangement joins TRBV4-2 to TRBJ2-3, with D perhaps TRBD2 (6 bases). This clonotype originated in a female donor with papillary thyroid cancer or a benign thyroid nodule (not recorded which). Some clones in this sample may be carry-over from other donors' samples. The sequenced sample consisted of tumor tissue. CDR3 loop: CASSHRDSRSVDTQYF. CDR3 nucleotides: TGTGCCAGCAGCCATCGGGACTCCCGATCCGTTGATACGCAGTATTTT.